A selection of T cell receptor beta chains follows, all from one sample in a study of siplizumab effects on memory and regulatory T cells. TCRdb's copy holds only in-frame clones and misses some; the assay was immunoSEQ multiplex PCR. The table includes approximately 52,000 clones, around 97% detected once. Material for sequencing was naive CD4+ T cells sorted from blood. The source of these receptors is a human donor in good health. The CDR3 runs from the conserved cysteine through the conserved F or W. The order of the fields is J gene, V gene, clone size, D gene, CDR3 protein, CDR3 DNA. D genes are given only for firm matches. Where a row states a size, it is once, few, many or the class of an expanded clone; other rows omit it.

TRBJ2-2 | TRBV18 | . | TRBD2 | CASSPGLAVNTGELFF | TGTGCCAGCTCACCGGGACTAGCGGTGAACACCGGGGAGCTGTTTTTT
TRBJ2-2 | TRBV19 | . | TRBD1 | CASRLGQGDTGELFF | TGTGCCAGTAGGTTGGGACAGGGAGACACCGGGGAGCTGTTTTTT
TRBJ1-5 | TRBV27 | . | TRBD1 | CASSKGQVNQPQHF | TGTGCCAGCAGCAAGGGACAGGTGAATCAGCCCCAGCATTTT
TRBJ1-5 | TRBV19 | . | TRBD1 | CASSISGGGQPQHF | TGTGCCAGTAGTATATCAGGGGGTGGTCAGCCCCAGCATTTT
TRBJ1-1 | TRBV19 | . | . | CASTPGRRNTEAFF | TGTGCCAGTACCCCAGGGCGGCGGAACACTGAAGCTTTCTTT
TRBJ1-1 | TRBV27 | . | . | CASRNTEAFF | TGTGCCAGCAGGAACACTGAAGCTTTCTTT
TRBJ2-7 | TRBV5-1 | . | . | CASSSGTLPYEQYF | TGCGCCAGCAGCTCCGGGACTTTACCCTACGAGCAGTACTTC
TRBJ1-6 | TRBV7-9 | . | . | CASSYTWSSYNSPLHF | TGTGCCAGCAGCTATACATGGAGCTCCTATAATTCACCCCTCCACTTT
TRBJ2-7 | TRBV7-2 | . | . | CASSRARGDLSYEQYF | TGTGCCAGCAGCCGAGCCAGAGGGGACCTTTCCTACGAGCAGTACTTC
TRBJ1-1 | TRBV19 | . | . | CASSRARWVGTEAFF | TGTGCCAGTAGTAGAGCCAGGTGGGTCGGCACTGAAGCTTTCTTT
TRBJ2-2 | TRBV7-2 | . | TRBD1 | CASSLGQGRTGELFF | TGTGCCAGCAGCTTAGGACAGGGTCGGACCGGGGAGCTGTTTTTT
TRBJ2-3 | TRBV18 | . | . | CASSPRPEWEQYF | TGTGCCAGCTCACCAAGGCCAGAGTGGGAGCAGTATTTT
TRBJ1-4 | TRBV29-1 | . | . | CSVRALSGEKLFF | TGCAGCGTTCGGGCCCTCTCCGGTGAAAAACTGTTTTTT
TRBJ1-3 | TRBV5-1 | . | TRBD1 | CASSLGTGQPGNTIYF | TGCGCCAGCAGCTTGGGGACAGGCCAACCTGGAAACACCATATATTTT
TRBJ2-2 | TRBV15 | once | TRBD2 | CAIRFAGTRKTGELFF | TGTGCCATCCGGTTTGCCGGGACTAGGAAAACCGGGGAGCTGTTTTTT
TRBJ1-2 | TRBV12-5 | . | . | CASANTWLHGYTF | TGTGCTAGTGCCAACACATGGCTACATGGCTACACCTTC
TRBJ1-2 | TRBV5-4 | . | . | CASSAEPRGRGYGYTF | TGTGCCAGCAGCGCGGAACCCAGGGGCCGCGGCTATGGCTACACCTTC
TRBJ2-2 | TRBV7-3 | . | TRBD2 | CASSYRTGGFSTGELFF | TGTGCCAGCAGCTATAGGACGGGAGGGTTCAGCACCGGGGAGCTGTTTTTT
TRBJ1-1 | TRBV6-6 | . | . | CASSYPAGGWTEAFF | TGTGCCAGCAGTTATCCGGCGGGGGGCTGGACTGAAGCTTTCTTT
TRBJ2-5 | TRBV27 | . | . | CASSPGPATQYF | TGTGCCAGCAGTCCGGGGCCAGCGACCCAGTACTTC
TRBJ2-3 | TRBV4-2 | . | . | CASSQVSSRTDTQYF | TGTGCCAGCAGCCAAGTATCTAGCCGCACAGATACGCAGTATTTT
TRBJ2-7 | TRBV6-1 | . | . | CASIRTGPGPYEQYF | TGTGCCAGCATAAGAACCGGACCAGGCCCCTACGAGCAGTACTTC
TRBJ2-2 | TRBV5-1 | . | TRBD2 | CASSLEFWGALIAGVETGELFF | TGCGCCAGCAGCTTGGAATTCTGGGGAGCATTGATAGCGGGAGTAGAGACCGGGGAGCTGTTTTTT
TRBJ2-1 | TRBV5-1 | . | . | CASSLAGSSYNEQFF | TGCGCCAGCAGCTTGGCGGGAAGCTCCTACAATGAGCAGTTCTTC
TRBJ2-2 | TRBV27 | . | . | CASSPSSTGNTGELFF | TGTGCCAGCAGTCCATCCTCAACAGGAAACACCGGGGAGCTGTTTTTT
TRBJ2-1 | TRBV21-1 | . | . | CASAHKGAIYNEQFF | TGTGCCAGCGCTCATAAGGGGGCGATCTACAATGAGCAGTTCTTC
TRBJ1-5 | TRBV19 | once | . | CASSKSFSENQPQHF | TGTGCCAGTAGTAAAAGCTTTTCCGAGAATCAGCCCCAGCATTTT
TRBJ1-3 | TRBV7-8 | . | . | CASSLAVAGNTIYF | TGTGCCAGCAGCTTAGCGGTAGCTGGAAACACCATATATTTT
TRBJ2-7 | TRBV19 | . | TRBD2 | CASSIALAGSGRASYEQYF | TGTGCCAGTAGTATAGCCCTCGCCGGAAGCGGGAGGGCCTCCTACGAGCAGTACTTC
TRBJ2-7 | TRBV7-9 | . | TRBD2 | CASSSSGRAPYEQYF | TGTGCCAGCAGCTCCAGCGGGAGGGCCCCCTACGAGCAGTACTTC
TRBJ1-2 | TRBV28 | . | . | CASSAGSNYGYTF | TGTGCCAGCAGTGCCGGGTCTAACTATGGCTACACCTTC
TRBJ1-2 | TRBV19 | . | TRBD1 | CASSLRQGSRYGYTF | TGTGCCAGTAGTCTTCGACAGGGATCCAGGTATGGCTACACCTTC
TRBJ2-1 | TRBV2 | . | TRBD2 | CASSRLAGINEQFF | TGTGCCAGCAGTCGACTAGCGGGAATCAATGAGCAGTTCTTC
TRBJ1-2 | TRBV5-4 | . | . | CASSFTGTYGYTF | TGTGCCAGCAGCTTCACCGGGACCTATGGCTACACCTTC
TRBJ1-2 | TRBV9 | once | . | CASSTGQRKSVGYTF | TGTGCCAGCAGCACCGGACAGCGTAAATCGGTAGGCTACACCTTC
TRBJ2-2 | TRBV10-2 | once | TRBD1 | CASRQTGGGTGELFF | TGCGCCAGCAGGCAAACAGGGGGCGGTACCGGGGAGCTGTTTTTT
TRBJ2-3 | TRBV7-9 | . | TRBD2 | CASSAGLAGGGVDTQYF | TGTGCCAGCAGCGCAGGACTAGCGGGAGGAGGAGTAGATACGCAGTATTTT
TRBJ1-2 | TRBV7-9 | . | . | CASSPDGTPGYTF | TGTGCCAGCAGCCCCGACGGGACCCCTGGCTACACCTTC
TRBJ1-3 | TRBV11-3 | . | . | CASSLDSGNTIYF | TGTGCCAGCAGCTTAGATTCTGGAAACACCATATATTTT
TRBJ1-4 | TRBV5-1 | once | . | CASSLGDESTNEKLFF | TGCGCCAGCAGCTTGGGAGACGAATCAACTAATGAAAAACTGTTTTTT
TRBJ1-3 | TRBV19 | . | TRBD1 | CASNAGQNSGNTIYF | TGTGCCAGTAACGCGGGACAGAACTCTGGAAACACCATATATTTT
TRBJ2-7 | TRBV21-1 | . | . | CASSNKQDRGRHHEQYF | TGTGCCAGCAGCAATAAACAGGACAGGGGGCGCCACCACGAGCAGTACTTC
TRBJ2-7 | TRBV10-3 | once | TRBD2 | CAIRRTSGAYEQYF | TGTGCCATCAGAAGGACTAGCGGGGCCTACGAGCAGTACTTC
TRBJ2-5 | TRBV4-1 | . | TRBD1 | CASSQGQKQETQYF | TGCGCCAGCAGCCAGGGACAGAAGCAAGAGACCCAGTACTTC
TRBJ2-2 | TRBV7-3 | . | TRBD1 | CASSLRQGDTGELFF | TGTGCCAGCAGCTTAAGGCAGGGGGACACCGGGGAGCTGTTTTTT
TRBJ1-4 | TRBV28 | . | . | CASRSTGPSNEKLFF | TGTGCCAGCAGGTCTACAGGGCCTAGTAATGAAAAACTGTTTTTT
TRBJ1-5 | TRBV5-5 | . | . | CASSLGDQPQHF | TGTGCCAGCAGTTTGGGAGATCAGCCCCAGCATTTT
TRBJ2-7 | TRBV9 | . | . | CASSVVVGGEQYF | TGTGCCAGCAGCGTAGTAGTAGGGGGCGAGCAGTACTTC
TRBJ2-3 | TRBV10-3 | . | TRBD2 | CAISEELAGGQTDTQYF | TGTGCCATCAGTGAGGAGCTAGCGGGAGGGCAAACAGATACGCAGTATTTT
TRBJ1-2 | TRBV30 | . | TRBD1 | CAWSVYRGQGGYTF | TGTGCCTGGAGTGTTTACAGGGGCCAGGGAGGCTACACCTTC
TRBJ2-3 | TRBV29-1 | . | TRBD2 | CSVGAKLAGGLDTQYF | TGCAGCGTTGGGGCGAAACTAGCGGGAGGTTTGGATACGCAGTATTTT
TRBJ2-5 | TRBV7-6 | . | . | CASSLGPSRGETQYF | TGTGCCAGCAGCTTAGGTCCCTCTCGGGGAGAGACCCAGTACTTC
TRBJ1-6 | TRBV30 | . | . | CAWSAHSGLRDSPLHF | TGTGCCTGGAGTGCGCACTCAGGGTTGAGGGATTCACCCCTCCACTTT
TRBJ1-4 | TRBV29-1 | . | TRBD1 | CSVVSSGRGELFF | TGCAGCGTTGTCTCGTCGGGCAGGGGGGAACTGTTTTTT